The rows below give T cell receptor beta chains drawn from one sample of a study of pediatric ulcerative colitis. Method: immunoSEQ multiplex PCR; TCRdb's copy keeps in-frame clones and lacks some. Here the sample spans around 13,000 clones, roughly four fifths being singletons. Material for sequencing was gut tissue. Every receptor here comes from a boy aged 10-17 years who was a control in a study of pediatric ulcerative colitis. Both conserved end residues are part of each CDR3. A D gene is named only where the DNA matches it firmly. Rows may omit the clone size; those that give it use once, few, many or a size class.

D gene: NA
CDR3 length: 16
V gene: TRBV18
clone size: NA
J gene: TRBJ1-1
CDR3 DNA: TGTGCCAGCTCACCTGCGGGTCCAGGGAGGAACACTGAAGCTTTCTTT
CDR3 protein: CASSPAGPGRNTEAFF

D gene: TRBD2
CDR3 length: 14
V gene: TRBV30
clone size: NA
J gene: TRBJ2-1
CDR3 DNA: TGTGCCTGGAGTGAATGGACTAGCGGCAATGAGCAGTTCTTC
CDR3 protein: CAWSEWTSGNEQFF

D gene: NA
CDR3 length: 15
V gene: TRBV11-2
clone size: once
J gene: TRBJ1-6
CDR3 DNA: TGTGCCAGCAGCTCAGACTTATTGTGGGATTCACCCCTCCACTTT
CDR3 protein: CASSSDLLWDSPLHF

D gene: NA
CDR3 length: 11
V gene: TRBV20-1
clone size: NA
J gene: TRBJ2-5
CDR3 DNA: TGCAGTGCTAGAGATCTGGAGACCCAGTACTTC
CDR3 protein: CSARDLETQYF

D gene: TRBD2
CDR3 length: 14
V gene: TRBV30
clone size: NA
J gene: TRBJ2-4
CDR3 DNA: TGTGCCTGGAACCCGGGACTAGCTCAAAACATTCAGTACTTC
CDR3 protein: CAWNPGLAQNIQYF

D gene: NA
CDR3 length: 14
V gene: TRBV7-3
clone size: NA
J gene: TRBJ2-3
CDR3 DNA: TGTGCCAGCAGCCCCCGTGGGGGCACAGATACGCAGTATTTT
CDR3 protein: CASSPRGGTDTQYF

D gene: TRBD2
CDR3 length: 16
V gene: TRBV27
clone size: NA
J gene: TRBJ2-1
CDR3 DNA: TGTGCCAGCAGTTTACTAGCGGGAGGTTTGTACAATGAGCAGTTCTTC
CDR3 protein: CASSLLAGGLYNEQFF

D gene: NA
CDR3 length: 13
V gene: TRBV9
clone size: NA
J gene: TRBJ2-3
CDR3 DNA: TGTGCCAGCAGCGTATCCCGGGACGATACGCAGTATTTT
CDR3 protein: CASSVSRDDTQYF

D gene: TRBD2
CDR3 length: 15
V gene: TRBV5-1
clone size: few
J gene: TRBJ2-1
CDR3 DNA: TGCGCCAGCAGCTACCTAGCGGGAGGGCTAAATGAGCAGTTCTTC
CDR3 protein: CASSYLAGGLNEQFF

D gene: NA
CDR3 length: 18
V gene: TRBV15
clone size: NA
J gene: TRBJ2-1
CDR3 DNA: TGTGCCACCAGCAGAGACTTAACGGGATGGGCCACCTACAATGAGCAGTTCTTC
CDR3 protein: CATSRDLTGWATYNEQFF

D gene: NA
CDR3 length: 16
V gene: TRBV7-3
clone size: NA
J gene: TRBJ2-2
CDR3 DNA: TGTGCCAGCAGCTTATCGCCAGCCACCTCCACCGGGGAGCTGTTTTTT
CDR3 protein: CASSLSPATSTGELFF

D gene: NA
CDR3 length: 15
V gene: TRBV6-6
clone size: NA
J gene: TRBJ2-7
CDR3 DNA: TGTGCCAGCAGTTACTCGGGGAGCGAGCCCTACGAGCAGTACTTC
CDR3 protein: CASSYSGSEPYEQYF

D gene: TRBD2
CDR3 length: 17
V gene: TRBV4-3
clone size: NA
J gene: TRBJ2-1
CDR3 DNA: TGCGCCAGCAGCCAAGATAGGGCGGGAGTAAAAAACAATGAGCAGTTCTTC
CDR3 protein: CASSQDRAGVKNNEQFF

D gene: NA
CDR3 length: 15
V gene: TRBV7-2
clone size: NA
J gene: TRBJ2-2
CDR3 DNA: TGTGCCAGCAGCCCCCGGGACATACGCACCGGGGAGCTGTTTTTT
CDR3 protein: CASSPRDIRTGELFF

D gene: TRBD2
CDR3 length: 18
V gene: TRBV27
clone size: NA
J gene: TRBJ2-5
CDR3 DNA: TGTGCCAGCAGTTTATCTCTTCGGGGAGTAGGGGCGGGAGCGACCCAGTACTTC
CDR3 protein: CASSLSLRGVGAGATQYF

D gene: NA
CDR3 length: 14
V gene: TRBV9
clone size: NA
J gene: TRBJ1-5
CDR3 DNA: TGTGCCAGCAGCGTTGGACAGTCCAATCAGCCCCAGCATTTT
CDR3 protein: CASSVGQSNQPQHF

D gene: NA
CDR3 length: 14
V gene: TRBV5-1
clone size: few
J gene: TRBJ1-2
CDR3 DNA: TGCGCCAGCAGCTTGGCCCGGACTGGTCCGGCTTTAACCTTC
CDR3 protein: CASSLARTGPALTF

D gene: NA
CDR3 length: 14
V gene: TRBV19
clone size: NA
J gene: TRBJ2-5
CDR3 DNA: TGTGCCAGTAGTATAGATCGGGAGAGGGAGACCCAGTACTTC
CDR3 protein: CASSIDRERETQYF

D gene: TRBD2
CDR3 length: 15
V gene: TRBV5-1
clone size: NA
J gene: TRBJ2-2
CDR3 DNA: TGCGCCAGCAGCTTCGGGGGGGCCTCCACCGGGGAGCTGTTTTTT
CDR3 protein: CASSFGGASTGELFF

D gene: TRBD1
CDR3 length: 14
V gene: TRBV5-8
clone size: once
J gene: TRBJ2-7
CDR3 DNA: TGTGCCAGCAGCTTGGGGGACAGGGGCTACGAGCAGTACTTC
CDR3 protein: CASSLGDRGYEQYF

D gene: NA
CDR3 length: 15
V gene: TRBV6-6
clone size: NA
J gene: TRBJ1-1
CDR3 DNA: TGTGCCAGCAGTTACTCGACGGAGGTAATCTCGCCAGCTTTCTTT
CDR3 protein: CASSYSTEVISPAFF

D gene: TRBD1
CDR3 length: 14
V gene: TRBV7-2
clone size: few
J gene: TRBJ1-1
CDR3 DNA: TGTGCCAGCAGTTTTATCAGGGGGGGAACTGAAGCTTTCTTT
CDR3 protein: CASSFIRGGTEAFF

D gene: NA
CDR3 length: 13
V gene: TRBV30
clone size: NA
J gene: TRBJ1-1
CDR3 DNA: TGTGCCTGGAGTAGATCGGCAAACACTGAAGCTTTCTTT
CDR3 protein: CAWSRSANTEAFF

D gene: TRBD2
CDR3 length: 14
V gene: TRBV25-1
clone size: NA
J gene: TRBJ2-1
CDR3 DNA: TGTGCCAGCATACTAGCGGGAGCGGGCAATGAGCAGTTCTTC
CDR3 protein: CASILAGAGNEQFF

D gene: TRBD2
CDR3 length: 13
V gene: TRBV29-1
clone size: NA
J gene: TRBJ2-7
CDR3 DNA: TGCAGCGTCGCGACTAGCGGGAGCTACGAGCAGTACTTC
CDR3 protein: CSVATSGSYEQYF

D gene: TRBD2
CDR3 length: 18
V gene: TRBV19
clone size: NA
J gene: TRBJ2-3
CDR3 DNA: TGTGCCAGTAGTATAAAACTAGCGGGAGCTTTTAGCACAGATACGCAGTATTTT
CDR3 protein: CASSIKLAGAFSTDTQYF

D gene: TRBD2
CDR3 length: 14
V gene: TRBV7-3
clone size: NA
J gene: TRBJ2-3
CDR3 DNA: TGTGCCAGCAGCTTAGGGCTAGCGGGAGATACGCAGTATTTT
CDR3 protein: CASSLGLAGDTQYF

D gene: NA
CDR3 length: 16
V gene: TRBV11-3
clone size: few
J gene: TRBJ2-2
CDR3 DNA: TGTGCCAGCACCTCGCTGGCGGGATCGAACACCGGGGAGCTGTTTTTT
CDR3 protein: CASTSLAGSNTGELFF

D gene: TRBD2
CDR3 length: 14
V gene: TRBV5-1
clone size: NA
J gene: TRBJ2-2
CDR3 DNA: TGCGCCAGCAGCCCTACTAGCGTTACCGGGGAGCTGTTTTTT
CDR3 protein: CASSPTSVTGELFF

D gene: NA
CDR3 length: 14
V gene: TRBV25-1
clone size: NA
J gene: TRBJ2-2
CDR3 DNA: TGTGCCAGCAGTGACAGGGCGGACACCGGGGAGCTGTTTTTT
CDR3 protein: CASSDRADTGELFF

D gene: NA
CDR3 length: 17
V gene: TRBV5-4
clone size: NA
J gene: TRBJ2-6
CDR3 DNA: TGTGCCAGCAGTCTCCCTAGGGGGGTCGGTGGGGCCAACGTCCTGACTTTC
CDR3 protein: CASSLPRGVGGANVLTF